These 4 T cell receptor beta chains were sequenced from one sample in a study of T cell changes during pregnancy in multiple sclerosis. TCRdb keeps only in-frame clones here, not all; method: immunoSEQ multiplex PCR. The sample carries over 80,000 clones, around 93% recorded once. Material: peripheral blood, obtained in the third trimester of pregnancy. All receptors derive from a female donor in good health, enrolled as a control in a pregnancy study.

The gene calls are TRBV5-1 and TRBJ2-7; 8 nucleotides match TRBD2. There are 15 residues in the CDR3. Germline CDR1 is SGHRS and CDR2 is YFSETQ. The trim removed 0 bases at V and 3 bases at J, leaving 5 bases unmatched. CDR3 region: CASSLAAGGIYEQYF. CDR3 coding DNA: TGCGCCAGCAGCTTGGCCGCGGGAGGAATCTACGAGCAGTACTTC.

The chain links TRBV4-1 to TRBJ1-4, with D possibly being TRBD1 (5 bases). The CDR3 is made up of 16 amino acids. Germline lookup yields CDR1 MGHRA and CDR2 YSYEKL. V gave up 0 bases and J gave up 10 bases, with 18 bases separating them. CDR3 sequence (DNA): TGCGCCAGCAGCCAAGAAATACAGGCTTTGAGTGCAAAACTGTTTTTT. The encoded protein is CASSQEIQALSAKLFF.

This rearrangement joins TRBV5-6 to TRBJ2-7; D is ambiguous. Trimming took 0 bases from V and 7 from J, leaving 14 bases between them. The CDR3 sequence is 14 residues long. CDR1 is SGHDT and CDR2 is YYEEEE in the germline V gene. CDR3 in amino acids: CASSLGSGGLEQYF. DNA for the CDR3: TGTGCCAGCAGCTTGGGTTCAGGTGGATTGGAGCAGTACTTC.

This clone was seen just once. DNA of the CDR3: TGTGCCAGTAGTCCGGGGTGGATTAACACTGAAGCTTTCTTT. As protein: CASSPGWINTEAFF. The chain combines TRBV19 with TRBJ1-1; no reliable D call. Germline assignment: CDR1 LNHDA and CDR2 SQIVND (reference sequence). V dropped 5 bases and J dropped 2 bases, with 12 bases sitting between them. The CDR3 totals 14 residues.